Listed below are T cell receptor beta chains from one sample, sequenced in a study of a mutant IDH1 vaccine in newly diagnosed glioma. Measured with immunoSEQ multiplex PCR; TCRdb has only the in-frame clones, and not every one. The sample shows over 65,000 clones, less than 90% of them seen only once. No cognate antigen is known for these TCRs. This material consisted of PBMCs, taken from a glioma patient whose treatment included an IDH1 peptide vaccine. The receptors come from a man between 18 and 35 years old with glioma. Both conserved end residues are part of each CDR3. A D gene is named only where the DNA matches it firmly. Clone size is stated in some rows and not others, as once, few, many or a class when expanded.

d_call clone_size j_call v_call cdr3_nt cdr3_aa
- - TRBJ1-2 TRBV2 TGTGCCAGCATTAGGTTGGGAAGGCAGGTGGGCTACACCTTC CASIRLGRQVGYTF
- - TRBJ1-5 TRBV5-1 TGCGCCAGCAGCTCCCCCTGTTGGGGGAGGAATAATCAGCCCCAGCATTTT CASSSPCWGRNNQPQHF
- - TRBJ1-1 TRBV28 TGTGCCAGCAGTTTGAGCCTACACTTTGAAGCTTTCTTT CASSLSLHFEAFF
TRBD2 - TRBJ2-1 TRBV27 TGTGCCAGCAAGGGCTCCCCCGGGAGAACTAGCGGGACTAACAATGAGCAGTTCTTC CASKGSPGRTSGTNNEQFF
- - TRBJ2-2 TRBV4-2 TGTGCCAGCAGCCAAGTACAAGCGGTGAACACCGGGGAGCTGTTTTTT CASSQVQAVNTGELFF
TRBD1 - TRBJ1-5 TRBV4-3 TGCGCCAGCAGCCCCCGGACAGGGCTAAATCAGCCCCAGCATTTT CASSPRTGLNQPQHF
- - TRBJ1-2 TRBV5-6 TGTGCCAGCAGCCCCACGATCGCACTTCGAGGCTATGGCTACACCTTC CASSPTIALRGYGYTF
- few TRBJ1-2 TRBV4-1 TGCGCCAGCAGCCCATCCGGGTCTAACTATGGCTACACCTTC CASSPSGSNYGYTF
- - TRBJ2-1 TRBV5-1 TGCGCCAGCAGCTCAGGGGGGCCCTCCTACAATGAGCAGTTCTTC CASSSGGPSYNEQFF
TRBD1 - TRBJ1-1 TRBV6-5 TGTGCCAGCAGTTACTCGGGACAGTTGCTTTTCTTT CASSYSGQLLFF
TRBD1 - TRBJ2-7 TRBV4-1 TGCGCCAGCAGCCAGGATCCCGCGCCAGGGGGATACGAGCAGTACTTC CASSQDPAPGGYEQYF
- - TRBJ1-3 TRBV27 TGTGCCAGCAGTTTTTTGCCCTTCTCTGGAAACACCATATATTTT CASSFLPFSGNTIYF
TRBD1 - TRBJ1-2 TRBV5-4 TGTGCCAGCAGCTTGGCTTTACAGGACAGGGTCAATGGCTACACCTTC CASSLALQDRVNGYTF
TRBD1 - TRBJ1-3 TRBV25-1 TGTGCCAGCAGCGTAACAGGGGCTGGAAACACCATATATTTT CASSVTGAGNTIYF
TRBD2 - TRBJ2-2 TRBV18 TGTGCCAGCTCACCTCTAGCGGGCCCGGCAGTAACCGGGGAGCTGTTTTTT CASSPLAGPAVTGELFF
TRBD1 few TRBJ1-1 TRBV5-1 TGCGCCAGCAGCTTACGGGGACAGGGGACAACTGAAGCTTTCTTT CASSLRGQGTTEAFF
- once TRBJ2-7 TRBV28 TGTGCCAGCAGAGCACGGACAGCGATGACCTACGAGCAGTACTTC CASRARTAMTYEQYF
TRBD1 - TRBJ2-7 TRBV2 TGTGCCAGCAGTCCGCCAGGGGGCCCCTACGAGCAGTACTTC CASSPPGGPYEQYF
- - TRBJ1-1 TRBV18 TGTGCCAGCTCAGGGACGAGGAACACTGAAGCTTTCTTT CASSGTRNTEAFF
- - TRBJ1-4 TRBV19 TGTGCCAGTAGTGTCCGGACAGCCTTATCCGAAAAACTGTTTTTT CASSVRTALSEKLFF
TRBD2 - TRBJ2-3 TRBV13 TGTGCCAGCAGCCCCGACGGCGGGGGGCCCACAGATACGCAGTATTTT CASSPDGGGPTDTQYF
- - TRBJ1-1 TRBV6-1 TGTGCCCCGAAACAGGGGAACACTGAAGCTTTCTTT CAPKQGNTEAFF
- - TRBJ1-5 TRBV2 TGTGCCAGCAGGGAGGAGGTCAATCAGCCCCAGCATTTT CASREEVNQPQHF
TRBD1 - TRBJ2-7 TRBV28 TGTGCCAGCAGCCCCTTGGACAGGCTCAACGAGCAGTACTTC CASSPLDRLNEQYF